This note documents a single T cell receptor beta chain sequence. Its target is unknown. The PCR used 60 Vbeta and 13 Jbeta primers. Only in-frame clones appear in the TCRdb table, and some are missing; sequencing was by immunoSEQ multiplex PCR. This table holds about 160,000 clones, about 77% found once. The source of the sample is a study of cytomegalovirus exposure and HLA in healthy donors. Broader study findings: Reports state that TCR beta sequences accurately predicted most subjects' HLA-A and HLA-B alleles. A later analysis showed TCR association rates differing by HLA locus, peaking at DRB1 and lowest at HLA-C.

Germline CDR1 and CDR2: LNHDA and SQIVND (reference sequence). V lost 2 bases, J lost 2 bases, and 13 bases lay in between. CDR3 length: 15 amino acids. This sequence originates from a woman in her fifties or sixties in good health and CMV-seronegative. Sequenced material: PBMCs. V usage is TRBV19 and J usage is TRBJ2-7; tentatively, D is TRBD1 (5 bases). As DNA, the CDR3 is TGTGCCAGTAGTATAAGTTTCGGACAAGCCTACGAGCAGTACTTC. Its protein product is CASSISFGQAYEQYF. The full variable domain, with the rest looked up from reference TRBV19 and TRBJ2-7, is DGGITQSPKYLFRKEGQNVTLSCEQNLNHDAMYWYRQDPGQGLRLIYYSQIVNDFQKGDIAEGYSVSREKKESFPLTVTSAQKNPTAFYLCASSISFGQAYEQYFGPGTRLTVT.